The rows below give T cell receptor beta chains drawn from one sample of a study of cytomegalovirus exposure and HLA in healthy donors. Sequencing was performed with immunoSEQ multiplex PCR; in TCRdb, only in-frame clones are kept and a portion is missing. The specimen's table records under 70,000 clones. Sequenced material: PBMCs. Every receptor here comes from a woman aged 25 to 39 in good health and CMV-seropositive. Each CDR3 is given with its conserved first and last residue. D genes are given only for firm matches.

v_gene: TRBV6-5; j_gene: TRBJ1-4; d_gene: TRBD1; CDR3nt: TGTGCCAGCAGTTACCTGGACAGGGATAATGAAAAACTGTTTTTT; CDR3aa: CASSYLDRDNEKLFF
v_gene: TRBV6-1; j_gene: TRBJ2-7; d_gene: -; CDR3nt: TGTGCCAGCAGTGAAGGGACTCCTTACGAGCAGTACTTC; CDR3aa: CASSEGTPYEQYF
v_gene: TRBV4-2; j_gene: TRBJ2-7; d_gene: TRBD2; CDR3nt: TGTGCCAGCAGCTTTCGGACTAGAACCCACGAGCAGTACTTC; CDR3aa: CASSFRTRTHEQYF
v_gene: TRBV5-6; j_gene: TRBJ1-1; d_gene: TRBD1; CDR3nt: TGTGCCAGCAGCCATGACAGGGAAGGTATGAACACTGAAGCTTTCTTT; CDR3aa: CASSHDREGMNTEAFF
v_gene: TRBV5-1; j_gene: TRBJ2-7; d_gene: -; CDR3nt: TGCGCCAGCAGCTTGACGGGGAACGCCTACGAGCAGTACTTC; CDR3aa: CASSLTGNAYEQYF
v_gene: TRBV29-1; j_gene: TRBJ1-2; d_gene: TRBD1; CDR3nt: TGCAGCGCCAACGGACAGGGCGTCTATGGCTACACCTTC; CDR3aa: CSANGQGVYGYTF
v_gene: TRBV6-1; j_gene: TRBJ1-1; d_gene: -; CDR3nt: TGTGCCAGCAGTGGGCCAACAGGGAAAAGGGGCACTGAAGCTTTCTTT; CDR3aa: CASSGPTGKRGTEAFF
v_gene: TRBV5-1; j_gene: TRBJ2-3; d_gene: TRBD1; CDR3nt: TGCGCCAGCAGGGACAGGGGGGTCACAGATACGCAGTATTTT; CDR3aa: CASRDRGVTDTQYF
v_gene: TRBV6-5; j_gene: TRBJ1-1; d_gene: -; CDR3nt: TGTGCCAGCAGTTACTCAGGGCGGGCCCTCCCTGAAGCTTTCTTT; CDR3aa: CASSYSGRALPEAFF
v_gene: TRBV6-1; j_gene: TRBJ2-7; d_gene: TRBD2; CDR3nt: TGTGCCTTTTGGGGGCTAGCGGGAGATTCACGCGAGCAGTACTTC; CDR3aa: CAFWGLAGDSREQYF
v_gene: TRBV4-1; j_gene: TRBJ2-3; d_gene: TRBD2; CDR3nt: TGCGCCAGCAGCCAATACGGGGGGGCCGGAGATACGCAGTATTTT; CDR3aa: CASSQYGGAGDTQYF
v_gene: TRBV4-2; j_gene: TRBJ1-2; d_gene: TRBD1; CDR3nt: TGTGCCAGCAGCCAGATGACAGGGATCTATGGCTACACCTTC; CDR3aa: CASSQMTGIYGYTF
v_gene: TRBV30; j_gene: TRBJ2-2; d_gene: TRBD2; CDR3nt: TGTGCCTGGAGTGTAGGACGGCGGGGGGCTTCGAACACCGGGGAGCTGTTTTTT; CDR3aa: CAWSVGRRGASNTGELFF
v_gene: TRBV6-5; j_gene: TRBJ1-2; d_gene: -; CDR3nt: TGTGCCAGCAGTTATGCGACAGGCGCCTATGGCTACACCTTC; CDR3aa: CASSYATGAYGYTF
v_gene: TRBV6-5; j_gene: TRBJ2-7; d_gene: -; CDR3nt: TGTGCCAGCAGTCGACCTAGCTCCTACGAGCAGTACTTC; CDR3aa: CASSRPSSYEQYF
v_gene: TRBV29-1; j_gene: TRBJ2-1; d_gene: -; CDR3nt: TGCAGCGCTCGGGACAGTGGAGCGGGAGATAGGAATGAGCAGTTCTTC; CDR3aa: CSARDSGAGDRNEQFF
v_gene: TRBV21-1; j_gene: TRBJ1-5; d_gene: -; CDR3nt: TGTGCCAGCAGCAAAGTCGAGGTTAGCAATCAGCCCCAGCATTTT; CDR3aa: CASSKVEVSNQPQHF
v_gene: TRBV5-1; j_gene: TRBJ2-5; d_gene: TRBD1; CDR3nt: TGCGCCAGCAGAACAGGACAGGGAACCGAGACCCAGTACTTC; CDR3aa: CASRTGQGTETQYF
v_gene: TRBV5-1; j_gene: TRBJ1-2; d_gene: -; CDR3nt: TGCGCCAGCAGCGCTAATAGTGTCTATGGCTACACCTTC; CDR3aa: CASSANSVYGYTF
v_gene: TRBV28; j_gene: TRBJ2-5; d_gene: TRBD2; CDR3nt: TGTGCCGTAGCGGGGAACCAAGAGACCCAGTACTTC; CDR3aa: CAVAGNQETQYF
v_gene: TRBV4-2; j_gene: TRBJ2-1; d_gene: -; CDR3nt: TGTGCCAGCAGCCAAGAACGGACAAGGGTGAATGAGCAGTTCTTC; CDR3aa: CASSQERTRVNEQFF
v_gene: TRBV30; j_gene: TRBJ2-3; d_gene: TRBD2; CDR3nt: TGTGCCTGGAGTGCCCCTCCGACTAGCGGGGGTTCAGATACGCAGTATTTT; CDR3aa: CAWSAPPTSGGSDTQYF
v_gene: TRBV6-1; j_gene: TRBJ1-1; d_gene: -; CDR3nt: TGTGCCAGCAGTGCGACAGACAACACTGAAGCTTTCTTT; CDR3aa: CASSATDNTEAFF
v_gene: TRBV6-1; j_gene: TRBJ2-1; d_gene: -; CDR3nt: TGTGCCTGCGCCCTAAACAATGAGCAGTTCTTC; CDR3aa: CACALNNEQFF
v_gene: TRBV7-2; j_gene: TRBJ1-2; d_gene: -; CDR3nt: TGTGCCAGCAGCTTAGCGCAGGGGCCTTATGGCTACACCTTC; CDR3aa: CASSLAQGPYGYTF
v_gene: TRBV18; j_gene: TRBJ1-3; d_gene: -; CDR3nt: TGTGCCAGCTCACCAAGGGCAGGGGATGAAAACACCATATATTTT; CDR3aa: CASSPRAGDENTIYF
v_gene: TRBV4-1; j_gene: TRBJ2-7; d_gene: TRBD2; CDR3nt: TGCGCCAGCAGCCATTCAAGCGGGGCGTTCTACGAGCAGTACTTC; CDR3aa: CASSHSSGAFYEQYF
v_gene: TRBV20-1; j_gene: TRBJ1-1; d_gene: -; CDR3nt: TGCAGTGCTCCCGGGAGAACTGAAGCTTTCTTT; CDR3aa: CSAPGRTEAFF
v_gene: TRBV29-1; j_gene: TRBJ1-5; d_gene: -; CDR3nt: TGCAGCGTTCTGGGCAAGGGAGATCAGCCCCAGCATTTT; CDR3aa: CSVLGKGDQPQHF
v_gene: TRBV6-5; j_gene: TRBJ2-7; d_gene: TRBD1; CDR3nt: TGTGCCAGCAGAAAACAGGGGGGCGGCGAGCAGTACTTC; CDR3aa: CASRKQGGGEQYF
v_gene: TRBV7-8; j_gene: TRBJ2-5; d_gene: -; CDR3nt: TGTGCCAGCAGCCCAGGGTACCGGGAGACCCAGTACTTC; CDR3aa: CASSPGYRETQYF
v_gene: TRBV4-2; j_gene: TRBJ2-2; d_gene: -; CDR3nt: TGTGCCAGCAGCCAAGATCGGAACCGGGGGGCGACCGGGGAGCTGTTTTTT; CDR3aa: CASSQDRNRGATGELFF
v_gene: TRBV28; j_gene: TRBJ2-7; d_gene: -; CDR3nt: TGTGCCAGCAGTCCCACCCCGGGAAAGGGTGTCTACGAGCAGTACTTC; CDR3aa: CASSPTPGKGVYEQYF
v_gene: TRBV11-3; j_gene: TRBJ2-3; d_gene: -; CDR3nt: TGTGCCAGCAGCCAGATAGGGGCAGATACGCAGTATTTT; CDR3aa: CASSQIGADTQYF
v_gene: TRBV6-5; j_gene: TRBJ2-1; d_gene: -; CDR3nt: TGTGCCAGCAGTTCCCCGGGACTTCCTGGCAATGAGCAGTTCTTC; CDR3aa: CASSSPGLPGNEQFF
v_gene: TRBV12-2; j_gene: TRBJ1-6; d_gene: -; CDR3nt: TGTGCAAGTCGCTCGTACGGGGGACAGGGGAATCGACCCCTCCACTTT; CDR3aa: CASRSYGGQGNRPLHF
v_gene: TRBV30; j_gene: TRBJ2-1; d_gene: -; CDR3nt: TGTGCCTGGGGTGAGGACAACTCCTACAATGAGCAGTTCTTC; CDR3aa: CAWGEDNSYNEQFF